The sequence of this T cell receptor beta chain was determined in a study of blood T cells in healthy people across ages. The study recruited healthy Caucasian donors from Russia who were aged about 6 to 100. Per sample, extraction of total RNA gave at least 5.5 micrograms in every case. Using a J-beta primer mix together with a sample-barcoded 5' primer, a second PCR was run for roughly 7 to 11 cycles. TCRdb reprocessed the 5' RACE reads with MiXCR, giving one entry per CDR3 protein. The repertoire holds 700,000 or so distinct CDR3 sequences, with around 41% as singletons. Whole-study results and caveats: The fall in TCR beta diversity per million T cells was roughly linear with age. Versus aged donors, long-lived donors had higher diversity and more naive CD4+ cells.

V was clipped by 5 bases and J by 7 bases, with 14 bases between them. CDR3 length: 13 residues. In germline, CDR1 is SGHAT, CDR2 FQDESV (reference sequence). Comments on this clonotype: The antigen is unknown.

The chain uses TRBV11-1 and TRBJ1-2; the D gene is possibly TRBD1 (5 bases). Input material: blood. The receptor's source is a man aged 80 or over in good health. This CDR3 reads CASSVEGVRGYTF. The CDR3, as DNA: TGTGCCAGCAGCGTAGAAGGGGTACGTGGCTACACCTTC.